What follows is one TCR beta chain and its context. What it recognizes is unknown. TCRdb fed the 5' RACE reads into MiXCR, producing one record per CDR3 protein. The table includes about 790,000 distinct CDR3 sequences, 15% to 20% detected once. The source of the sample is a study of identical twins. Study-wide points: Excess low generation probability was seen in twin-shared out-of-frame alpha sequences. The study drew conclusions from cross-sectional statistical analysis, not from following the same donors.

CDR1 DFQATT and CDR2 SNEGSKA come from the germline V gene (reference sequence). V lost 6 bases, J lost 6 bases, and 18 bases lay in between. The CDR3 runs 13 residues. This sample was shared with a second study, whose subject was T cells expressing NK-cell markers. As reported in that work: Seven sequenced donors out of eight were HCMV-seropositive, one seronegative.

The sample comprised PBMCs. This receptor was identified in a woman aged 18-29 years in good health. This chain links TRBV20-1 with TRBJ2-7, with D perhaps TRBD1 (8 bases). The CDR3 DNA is TGCAGTGCCCCACAGGGGGGGTCGGGCGAGCAGTACTTC. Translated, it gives CSAPQGGSGEQYF.